A single T cell receptor beta chain is shown here with its context. The data stem from a study of blood T cell repertoires in COVID-19. Study overall: Acute and convalescent COVID-19 samples came from the United States, Italy and Spain.

The repertoire was sequenced with immunoSEQ multiplex PCR; TCRdb's copy has only in-frame clones and lacks some. The data show 50,000 to 65,000 clones, with approximately 70% seen just once and approximately 51% held by the top ten. The CDR3 totals 16 residues. From germline, CDR1 is SGDLS and CDR2 YYNGEE. J lost 8 bases, V lost 0 bases, and 8 bases had no gene match. The receptor comes from a woman aged 60 to 75 who had been exposed to COVID-19. Sequencing was done on a sample of PBMCs or T cells enriched from blood (not recorded which). The chain employs TRBV9 and TRBJ1-6; 7 bases are shared with TRBD1. CDR3 sequence reads: CASSVDDLQGHSPLHF. CDR3 sequence (DNA): TGTGCCAGCAGCGTAGACGATTTACAGGGGCATTCACCCCTCCACTTT.